The next 10 T cell receptor beta chains were all read from a single sample in a study of cytomegalovirus exposure and HLA in healthy donors (dated by TCRdb to the late 2010s). Libraries came from the immunoSEQ multiplex PCR assay. The multiplex PCR relied on a mix of 60 forward primers for TCR Vbeta segments and 13 reverse primers for TCR Jbeta segments. This immuneACCESS table, as held by TCRdb, lists in-frame sequences with V and J called but not all clones. Of the missing ones, under half trace to an unresolved V gene in checked studies; the others have no known cause. A total of roughly 180,000 clones appear in this sample, roughly 80% of them only once. Approximately 2.4% of the sample is in the top ten clones. Input material: PBMCs. These receptors were taken from a male donor in good health and CMV-seronegative.

The genes are TRBV2 and TRBJ1-2; 8 positions match TRBD1. V dropped 4 bases and J dropped 2; count of bases not matched to a gene: 0. CDR1 is SNHLY and CDR2 is FYNNEI in the germline V gene. This CDR3 comprises 13 residues. The CDR3 here is CASSGTGNYGYTF. The CDR3 DNA reads as TGTGCCAGCAGTGGGACAGGGAACTATGGCTACACCTTC.

The CDR3 DNA follows: TGTGCCAGCAGCTTCCGAGAGACCCAGTACTTC. Protein sequence: CASSFRETQYF. The chain has TRBV7-9 and TRBJ2-5; no definite D call. The germline V gene encodes CDR1 SEHNR and CDR2 FQNEAQ (reference sequence). CDR3 length: 11 amino acids. V lost 3 bases and J lost 4, with 3 bases in between.

V is TRBV9 and J is TRBJ2-1, with TRBD1 identical over 10 bases. The CDR3 contains 16 residues. The germline V gene has CDR1 SGDLS and CDR2 YYNGEE. The junction had 13 bases not matched to a gene; V was cut back by 3 bases and J by 10 bases. This chain's CDR3 is CASSAPRDRGSWEQFF. Written as DNA, the CDR3 is TGTGCCAGCAGCGCACCCCGGGACAGGGGCTCGTGGGAGCAGTTCTTC.

V is TRBV5-1 and J is TRBJ2-3; 11 bases line up with TRBD2. This CDR3 spans 16 amino acids. V was pared by 3 bases and J by 1 base, with 4 bases of the junction left unmatched. The germline gives CDR1 SGHRS, CDR2 YFSETQ. The CDR3 spells CASSSLTSGGTDTQYF. The CDR3 DNA follows: TGCGCCAGCAGCTCTCTGACTAGCGGGGGCACAGATACGCAGTATTTT.

The V call is TRBV28, the J call TRBJ2-7; possible D gene TRBD1, 5 bases. Deletions cut 7 bases from V and 3 bases from J, with 16 bases between. This CDR3 is 14 amino acids long. Germline V lookup: CDR1 MDHEN, CDR2 SYDVKM. This chain's CDR3 is CASTPGDRGYEQYF. For the CDR3, the DNA is TGTGCCAGCACCCCGGGCGACAGAGGCTACGAGCAGTACTTC.

This clone was seen only a few times. This sequence joins TRBV7-9 and TRBJ2-1; possible D gene TRBD1, 5 bases. Germline lookup yields CDR1 SEHNR and CDR2 FQNEAQ (reference sequence). The CDR3 runs 14 residues. Trimming shortened V by 3 bases and J by 4 bases, and 10 bases separated the two germline ends. The CDR3 protein is CASSLETAYNEQFF. The CDR3 DNA reads as TGTGCCAGCAGCTTGGAGACAGCATACAATGAGCAGTTCTTC.

The chain employs TRBV2 and TRBJ2-7; 8 bases agree with TRBD1. The CDR3 is made up of 12 amino acids. After removal of 10 bases from V and 5 bases from J, the junction contained 7 bases not matched to a gene. Germline V gene data show CDR1 as SNHLY and CDR2 as FYNNEI. The CDR3 spells CATADRDHEQYF. The CDR3 DNA reads TGTGCCACCGCGGACAGGGACCACGAGCAGTACTTC.

The rearrangement uses TRBV19 and TRBJ2-5; no reliable D call. The CDR3 runs to 13 residues. V shed 6 bases and J shed 5 bases, with 13 bases lying between them. The germline gives CDR1 LNHDA, CDR2 SQIVND (reference sequence). The CDR3, as DNA: TGTGCCAGTAGCCCGTCCGGTTACGAGACCCAGTACTTC. It specifies CASSPSGYETQYF.

Regarding this clone: Other nucleotide sequences from this sample produce the same CDR3. V gene TRBV29-1 combines with J gene TRBJ2-1; possible D gene TRBD2, 6 bases. Per germline, CDR1 SQVTM and CDR2 ANQGSEA. This CDR3 is built from 13 residues. V was trimmed by 3 bases and J by 2 bases, leaving 8 bases between them. The CDR3 region has the DNA TGCAGCGTTGACGGCGGGACCTACAATGAGCAGTTCTTC. This sequence encodes CSVDGGTYNEQFF.

The chain uses TRBV19 and TRBJ2-2, with 7 bases identical to TRBD2. After removal of 0 bases from V and 6 bases from J, the junction contained 7 bases not matched to a gene. CDR3 length: 16 amino acids. Germline V gene sequence: CDR1 LNHDA, CDR2 SQIVND (reference sequence). The CDR3, as DNA: TGTGCCAGTAGTATAGAGCGGGGGACGGTACCCGGGGAGCTGTTTTTT. This sequence encodes CASSIERGTVPGELFF.